This T cell receptor beta chain was retrieved from a study of identical twins (dated by TCRdb to about 2016). Background on the whole study: To test whether fetal clonotypes persist, this study deep-sequenced TCR alpha and beta repertoires from monozygotic twins, from unrelated adults of various ages, and from cord blood. To rule out contamination, replicate twin experiments were performed at different times with different library preparation protocols.

Details on this clonotype: There is no known antigen for this receptor. Base qualities were left out, and no much larger clone turns up one base away.

Only healthy Caucasian donors were included. Receptors were amplified or captured by 5' RACE. Reads for this sample came from an Illumina HiSeq 2000. Template switching added a universal primer binding site, and the final cDNA carried a unique molecular identifier that allowed TCR cDNA molecules to be counted accurately. Specific primers in the conserved constant-segment region were used to synthesize first-strand cDNA for TCR alpha and beta chains. Each cDNA library was double barcoded, with a SMART-Mk sample barcode plus Illumina barcodes, to control for contamination. TruSeq adapter sequences along with Illumina sample barcodes were introduced in two successive PCR steps. The TCR alpha and beta cDNA libraries were sequenced on the Illumina HiSeq platform using custom primers. Regarding the original processing steps: MiGEC was used to process raw reads and extract unique molecular identifiers, and MiXCR was used to find CDR3 positions. For each individual, recombination models were inferred using an EM algorithm with the repgenHMM and IGoR tools. Shared clonotypes were analyzed with the tcR package in R, and sharing was normalized by the product of cloneset sizes. To study raw recombination without the effects of thymic and clonal selection, out-of-frame nonproductive sequences were analyzed. TCRdb handled the public reads itself, with Q25 trimming in fastp and clone calling in MiXCR, and kept productive beta chains. Here each entry gathers all rows of one CDR3 protein and keeps the most common genes and DNA. The V and J calls follow TCRdb's processing rather than the paper's. The sample data list 1.5 million to 2 million distinct CDR3 sequences, and roughly 35% of these were observed just once. The ten most abundant clones make up 0.25% to 0.3% of the sample.

General conclusions and limits of the study: A weaker excess of twin sharing was found in beta out-of-frame sequences because the signal-to-noise ratio was lowered by fewer shared sequences. Because the same donors could not be followed over many years, the conclusions relied on cross-sectional statistical analysis. Fewer insertions were carried by abundant cord blood beta clonotypes, a similar but weaker trend appeared in young adult naive repertoires, and no such trend appeared in memory repertoires. Compared with coincidental sharing between unrelated individuals, out-of-frame TCR alpha sequences shared between twins had an excess of sequences with low generation probability. Zero-insertion analyses could be partly confounded by invariant T cells such as MAIT and iNKT, though diverse VJ usage argued against such confounding for most clonotypes. Recombination models systematically underestimated out-of-frame TCR alpha sharing in monozygotic twins but agreed with sharing between unrelated individuals.

Input material: cord blood. The sequence derives from a newborn girl in good health.

The CDR3 amino acid sequence is: CASSLGIGLAEETQYF. Here is the DNA: TGCGCCAGCAGCTTGGGGATAGGTCTAGCGGAAGAGACCCAGTACTTC. This chain is built from TRBV5-1 and TRBJ2-5; TRBD2 matches 7 bases in the middle. CDR1 SGHRS and CDR2 YFSETQ are derived from the germline V gene. V lost 0 bases and J lost 3 bases, and the count of bases not matched to a germline gene is 8. The CDR3 holds 16 amino acids from the cysteine to the phenylalanine. CDR3 DNA is the only sequence kept; it has 48 bases, read in frame from the first base.